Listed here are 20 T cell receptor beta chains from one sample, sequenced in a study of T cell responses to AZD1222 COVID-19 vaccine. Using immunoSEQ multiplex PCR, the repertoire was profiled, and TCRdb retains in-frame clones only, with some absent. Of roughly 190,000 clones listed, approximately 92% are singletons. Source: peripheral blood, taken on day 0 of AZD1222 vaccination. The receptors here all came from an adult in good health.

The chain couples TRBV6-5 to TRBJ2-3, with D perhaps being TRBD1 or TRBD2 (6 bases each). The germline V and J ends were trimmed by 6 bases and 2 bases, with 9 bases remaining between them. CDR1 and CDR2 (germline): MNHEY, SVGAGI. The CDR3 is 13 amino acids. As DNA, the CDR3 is TGTGCCAGCAGGAGGGGGGCCACAGATACGCAGTATTTT. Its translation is CASRRGATDTQYF.

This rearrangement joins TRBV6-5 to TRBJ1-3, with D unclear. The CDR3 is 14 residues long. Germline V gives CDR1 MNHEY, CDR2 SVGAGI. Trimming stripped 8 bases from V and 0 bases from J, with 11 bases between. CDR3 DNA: TGTGCCAGCTGGTCGCCCTTCTCTGGAAACACCATATATTTT. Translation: CASWSPFSGNTIYF.

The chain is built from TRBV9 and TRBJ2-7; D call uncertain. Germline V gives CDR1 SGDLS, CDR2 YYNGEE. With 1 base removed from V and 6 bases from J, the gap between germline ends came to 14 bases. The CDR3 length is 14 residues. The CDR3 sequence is CASSVSVDSIEQYF. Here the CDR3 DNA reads TGTGCCAGCAGCGTATCTGTGGATTCGATCGAGCAGTACTTC.

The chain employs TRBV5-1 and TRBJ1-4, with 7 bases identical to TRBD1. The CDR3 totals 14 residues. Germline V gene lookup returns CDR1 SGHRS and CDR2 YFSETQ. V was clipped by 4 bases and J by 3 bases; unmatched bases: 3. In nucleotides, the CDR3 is TGCGCCAGCAGCGTGGACAGGCCTAATGAAAAACTGTTTTTT. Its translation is CASSVDRPNEKLFF.

The CDR3 bases are TGTGCCAGCAGTTCCATTGGACAGGGAGGCACTCAGCCCCAGCATTTT. It yields the protein CASSSIGQGGTQPQHF. The chain links TRBV27 to TRBJ1-5, with TRBD1 matching 8 bases. In germline, CDR1 is MNHEY, CDR2 SMNVEV (reference sequence). The CDR3 runs 16 residues. V lost 4 bases and J lost 6; bases outside the gene matches: 11.

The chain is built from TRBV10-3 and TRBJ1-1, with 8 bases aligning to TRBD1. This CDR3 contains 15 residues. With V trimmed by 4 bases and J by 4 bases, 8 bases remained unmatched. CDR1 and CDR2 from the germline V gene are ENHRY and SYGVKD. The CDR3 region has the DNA TGTGCCATCAGTGCCCCGGACAGGGCAGGCACTGAAGCTTTCTTT. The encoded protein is CAISAPDRAGTEAFF.

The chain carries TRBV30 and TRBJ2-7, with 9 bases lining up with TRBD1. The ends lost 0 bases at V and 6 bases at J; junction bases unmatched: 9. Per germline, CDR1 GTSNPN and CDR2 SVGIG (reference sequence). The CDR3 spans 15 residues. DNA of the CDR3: TGTGCCTGGAGTGTACTCCTGGGACAGGGCACCGAGCAGTACTTC. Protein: CAWSVLLGQGTEQYF.

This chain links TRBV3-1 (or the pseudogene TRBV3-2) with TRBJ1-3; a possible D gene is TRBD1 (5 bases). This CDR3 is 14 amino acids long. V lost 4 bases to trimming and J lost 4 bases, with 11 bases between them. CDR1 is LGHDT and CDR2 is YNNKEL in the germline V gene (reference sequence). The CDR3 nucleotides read TGTGCCAGCAGCCCGCGGGACTCCGGAAACACCATATATTTT. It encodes CASSPRDSGNTIYF.

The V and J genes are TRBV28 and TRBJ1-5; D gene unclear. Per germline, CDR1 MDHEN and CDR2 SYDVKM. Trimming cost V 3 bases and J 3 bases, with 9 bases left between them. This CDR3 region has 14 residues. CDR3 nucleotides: TGTGCCAGCAGTTTTGGCCTGAACAATCAGCCCCAGCATTTT. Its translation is CASSFGLNNQPQHF.

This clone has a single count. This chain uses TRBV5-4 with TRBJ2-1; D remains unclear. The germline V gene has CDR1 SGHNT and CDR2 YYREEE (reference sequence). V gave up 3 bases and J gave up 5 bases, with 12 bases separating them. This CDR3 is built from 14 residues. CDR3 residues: CASSSWAENNEQFF. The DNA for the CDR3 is TGTGCCAGCAGCTCCTGGGCCGAAAACAATGAGCAGTTCTTC. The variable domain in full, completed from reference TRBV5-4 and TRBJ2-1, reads ETGVTQSPTHLIKTRGQQVTLRCSSQSGHNTVSWYQQALGQGPQFIFQYYREEENGRGNFPPRFSGLQFPNYSSELNVNALELDDSALYLCASSSWAENNEQFFGPGTRLTVL.

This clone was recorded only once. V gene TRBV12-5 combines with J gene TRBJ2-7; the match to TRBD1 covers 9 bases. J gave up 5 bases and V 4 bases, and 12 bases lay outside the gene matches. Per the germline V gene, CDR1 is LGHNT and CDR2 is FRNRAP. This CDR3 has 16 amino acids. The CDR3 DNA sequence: TGTGCTAGTGGTTGTGCCTGGGACAGGGAATCCGACGAGCAGTACTTC. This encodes CASGCAWDRESDEQYF.

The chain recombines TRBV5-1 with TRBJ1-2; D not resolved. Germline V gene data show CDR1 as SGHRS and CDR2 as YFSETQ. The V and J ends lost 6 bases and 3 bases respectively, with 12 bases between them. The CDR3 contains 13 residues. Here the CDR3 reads CASKGEMYYGYTF. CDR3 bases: TGCGCCAGCAAAGGAGAGATGTACTATGGCTACACCTTC.

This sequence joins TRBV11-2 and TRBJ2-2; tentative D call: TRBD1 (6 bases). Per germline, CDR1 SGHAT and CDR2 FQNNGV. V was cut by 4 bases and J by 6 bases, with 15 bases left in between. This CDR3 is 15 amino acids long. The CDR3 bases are TGTGCCAGCAGCTCCCAAGGGGGTTTAGCCGGGGAGCTGTTTTTT. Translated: CASSSQGGLAGELFF.

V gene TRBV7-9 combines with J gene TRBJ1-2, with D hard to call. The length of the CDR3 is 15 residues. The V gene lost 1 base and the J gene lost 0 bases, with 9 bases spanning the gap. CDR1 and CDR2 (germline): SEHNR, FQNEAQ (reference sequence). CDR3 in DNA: TGTGCCAGCAGCTTAGGGCAGGTCCCTAACTATGGCTACACCTTC. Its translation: CASSLGQVPNYGYTF.

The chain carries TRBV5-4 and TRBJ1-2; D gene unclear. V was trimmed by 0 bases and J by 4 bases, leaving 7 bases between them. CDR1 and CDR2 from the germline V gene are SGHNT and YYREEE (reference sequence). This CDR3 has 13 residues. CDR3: CASSLDTVYGYTF. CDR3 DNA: TGTGCCAGCAGCTTGGATACTGTCTATGGCTACACCTTC.

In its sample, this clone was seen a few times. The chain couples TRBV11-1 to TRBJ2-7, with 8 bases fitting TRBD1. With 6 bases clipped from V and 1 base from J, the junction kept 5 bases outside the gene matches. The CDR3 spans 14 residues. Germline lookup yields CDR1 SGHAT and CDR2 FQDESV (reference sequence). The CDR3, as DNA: TGTGCCAGCAGTCCCGACAGGGGTTCCTACGAGCAGTACTTC. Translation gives CASSPDRGSYEQYF. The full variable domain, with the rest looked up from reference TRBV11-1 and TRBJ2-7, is EAEVAQSPRYKITEKSQAVAFWCDPISGHATLYWYRQILGQGPELLVQFQDESVVDDSQLPKDRFSAERLKGVDSTLKIQPAELGDSAMYLCASSPDRGSYEQYFGPGTRLTVT.

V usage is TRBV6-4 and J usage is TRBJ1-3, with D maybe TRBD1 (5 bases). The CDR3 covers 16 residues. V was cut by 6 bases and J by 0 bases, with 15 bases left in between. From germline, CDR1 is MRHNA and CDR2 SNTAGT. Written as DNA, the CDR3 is TGTGCCAGCAGGAATAGACAGCGGGGCTCTGGAAACACCATATATTTT. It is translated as CASRNRQRGSGNTIYF.

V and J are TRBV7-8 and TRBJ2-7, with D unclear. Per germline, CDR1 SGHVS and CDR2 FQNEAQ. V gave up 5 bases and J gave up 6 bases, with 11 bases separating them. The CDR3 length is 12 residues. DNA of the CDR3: TGTGCCAGCAGCCCGGACCCGATCGAGCAGTACTTC. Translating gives CASSPDPIEQYF.

The CDR3 region has the DNA TGTGCCGGAATGAACCAAAATCAGCCCCAGCATTTT. Its protein product is CAGMNQNQPQHF. The genes are TRBV21-1 and TRBJ1-5. TRBV21-1 is shown as a pseudogene. CDR3 length: 12 amino acids.

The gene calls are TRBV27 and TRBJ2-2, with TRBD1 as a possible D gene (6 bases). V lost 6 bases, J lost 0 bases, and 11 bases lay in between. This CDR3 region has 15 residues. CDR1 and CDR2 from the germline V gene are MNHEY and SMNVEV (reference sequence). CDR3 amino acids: CASRRTASNTGELFF. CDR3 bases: TGTGCCAGCAGACGGACAGCCTCGAACACCGGGGAGCTGTTTTTT.